This T cell receptor beta chain was recovered during a study of T cell responses to AZD1222 COVID-19 vaccine. For the study at large: Investigators merged groups given second doses at roughly 4 or roughly 12 weeks. Findings and limits, study-wide: Just a handful of AZD1222 recipients were seropositive at baseline.

Generated by immunoSEQ multiplex PCR, the TCRdb table keeps only in-frame clones and is missing some. The profile shows some 150,000 clones, more than 85% of them singletons. A few counts support this clone. As yet, its antigen is unknown. This sample includes further DNA sequences coding for the same CDR3. Germline V gene data show CDR1 as SGHDN and CDR2 as FVKESK. CDR3 length: 13 residues. V dropped 1 base and J dropped 5 bases, with 8 bases sitting between them. The starting material was peripheral blood, obtained on day 0 of AZD1222 vaccination. This TCR was sampled from an adult in good health. The chain couples TRBV14 to TRBJ1-2; no definite D call. The chain's CDR3 is CASSQGLSYGYTF. For the CDR3, the DNA is TGTGCCAGCAGCCAAGGGTTAAGTTATGGCTACACCTTC.